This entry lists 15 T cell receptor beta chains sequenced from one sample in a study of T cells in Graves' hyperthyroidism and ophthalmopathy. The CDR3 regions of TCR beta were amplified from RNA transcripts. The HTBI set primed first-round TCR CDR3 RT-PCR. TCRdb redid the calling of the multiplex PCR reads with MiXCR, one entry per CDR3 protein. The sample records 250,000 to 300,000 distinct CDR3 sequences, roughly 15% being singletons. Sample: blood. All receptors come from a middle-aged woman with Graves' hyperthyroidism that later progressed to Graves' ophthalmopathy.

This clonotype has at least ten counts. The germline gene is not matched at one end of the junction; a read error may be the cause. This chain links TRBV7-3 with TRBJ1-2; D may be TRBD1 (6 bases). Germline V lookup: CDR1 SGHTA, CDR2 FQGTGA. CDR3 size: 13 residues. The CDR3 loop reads CASSLTGQDGYTF. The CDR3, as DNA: TGTGCCAGCAGCCTAACAGGGCAGGATGGCTACACCTTC.

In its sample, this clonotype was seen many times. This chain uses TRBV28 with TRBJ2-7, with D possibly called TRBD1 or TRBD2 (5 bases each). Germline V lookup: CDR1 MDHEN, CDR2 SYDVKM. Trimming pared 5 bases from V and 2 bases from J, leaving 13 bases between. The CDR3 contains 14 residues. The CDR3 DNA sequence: TGTGCCAGCAGTCCCGGGACGAGCACCTACGAGCAGTACTTC. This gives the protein CASSPGTSTYEQYF. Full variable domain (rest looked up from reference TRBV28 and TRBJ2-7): DVKVTQSSRYLVKRTGEKVFLECVQDMDHENMFWYRQDPGLGLRLIYFSYDVKMKEKGDIPEGYSVSREKKERFSLILESASTNQTSMYLCASSPGTSTYEQYFGPGTRLTVT.

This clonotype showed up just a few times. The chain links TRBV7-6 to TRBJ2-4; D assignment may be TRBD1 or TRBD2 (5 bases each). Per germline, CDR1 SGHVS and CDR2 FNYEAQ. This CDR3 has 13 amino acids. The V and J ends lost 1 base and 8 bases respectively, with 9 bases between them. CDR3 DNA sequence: TGTGCCAGCAGCTTAGGCCGAGGGGACATTCAGTACTTC. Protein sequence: CASSLGRGDIQYF.

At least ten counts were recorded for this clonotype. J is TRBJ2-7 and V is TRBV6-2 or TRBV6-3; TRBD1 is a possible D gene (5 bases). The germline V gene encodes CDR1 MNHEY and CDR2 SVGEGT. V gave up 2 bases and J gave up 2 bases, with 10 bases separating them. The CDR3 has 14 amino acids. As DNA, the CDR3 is TGTGCCAGCAGTTACCGGCAGGGAACCTACGAGCAGTACTTC. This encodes CASSYRQGTYEQYF.

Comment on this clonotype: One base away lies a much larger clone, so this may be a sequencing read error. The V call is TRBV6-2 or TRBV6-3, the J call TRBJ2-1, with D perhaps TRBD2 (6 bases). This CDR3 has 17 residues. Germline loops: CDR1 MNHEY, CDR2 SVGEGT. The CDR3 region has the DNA TGTGCCAGCAATTACTCCGCCCGGGGGTATATCGGCAATGAGCAGTTCTTC. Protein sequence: CASNYSARGYIGNEQFF.

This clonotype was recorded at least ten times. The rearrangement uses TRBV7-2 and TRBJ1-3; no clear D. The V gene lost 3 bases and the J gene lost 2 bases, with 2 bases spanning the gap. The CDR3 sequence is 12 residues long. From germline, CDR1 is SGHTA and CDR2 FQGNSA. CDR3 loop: CASSFAGNTIYF. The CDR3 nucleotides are TGTGCCAGCAGCTTTGCTGGAAACACCATATATTTT.

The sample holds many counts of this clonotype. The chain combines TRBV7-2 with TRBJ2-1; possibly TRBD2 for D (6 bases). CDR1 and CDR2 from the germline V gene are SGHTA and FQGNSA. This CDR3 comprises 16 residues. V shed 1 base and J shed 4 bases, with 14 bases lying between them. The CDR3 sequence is CASSLGAGRIYNEQFF. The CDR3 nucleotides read TGTGCCAGCAGCTTAGGGGCGGGACGGATATACAATGAGCAGTTCTTC.

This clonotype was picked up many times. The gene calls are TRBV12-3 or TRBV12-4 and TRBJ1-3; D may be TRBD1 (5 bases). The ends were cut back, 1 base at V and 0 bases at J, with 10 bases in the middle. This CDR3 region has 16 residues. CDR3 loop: CASSLGWGGSGNTIYF. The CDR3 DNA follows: TGTGCCAGCAGTTTAGGGTGGGGCGGCTCTGGAAACACCATATATTTT.

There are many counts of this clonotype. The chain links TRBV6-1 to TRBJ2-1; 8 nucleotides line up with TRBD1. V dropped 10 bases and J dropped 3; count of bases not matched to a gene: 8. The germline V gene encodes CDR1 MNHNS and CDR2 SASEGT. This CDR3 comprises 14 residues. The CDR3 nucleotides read TGTGCCATAAAAGCAGGGGGCGACTACAATGAGCAGTTCTTC. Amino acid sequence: CAIKAGGDYNEQFF.

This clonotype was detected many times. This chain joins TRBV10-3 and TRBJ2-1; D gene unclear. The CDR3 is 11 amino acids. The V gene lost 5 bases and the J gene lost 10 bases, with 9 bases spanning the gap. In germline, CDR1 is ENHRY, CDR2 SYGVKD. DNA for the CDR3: TGTGCCATCAGTTACAGTGGCGAGCAGTTCTTC. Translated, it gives CAISYSGEQFF.

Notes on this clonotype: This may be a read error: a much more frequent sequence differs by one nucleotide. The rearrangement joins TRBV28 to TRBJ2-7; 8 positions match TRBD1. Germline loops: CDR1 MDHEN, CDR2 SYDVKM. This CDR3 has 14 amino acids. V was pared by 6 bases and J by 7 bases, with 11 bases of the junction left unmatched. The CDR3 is CASRRQGMCREQYF. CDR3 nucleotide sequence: TGTGCCAGCAGAAGACAGGGGATGTGCAGGGAGCAGTACTTC.

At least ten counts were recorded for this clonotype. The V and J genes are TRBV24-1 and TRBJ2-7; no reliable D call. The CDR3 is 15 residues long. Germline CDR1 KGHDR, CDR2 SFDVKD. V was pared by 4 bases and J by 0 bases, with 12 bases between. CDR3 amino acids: CATSDPYLISYEQYF. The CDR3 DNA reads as TGTGCCACCAGTGACCCCTACCTCATCTCCTACGAGCAGTACTTC.

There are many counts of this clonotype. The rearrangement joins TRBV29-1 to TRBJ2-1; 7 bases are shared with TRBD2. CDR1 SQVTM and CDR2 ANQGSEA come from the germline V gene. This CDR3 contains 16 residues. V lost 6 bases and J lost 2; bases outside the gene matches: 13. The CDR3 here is CSVAAPGTNPYNEQFF. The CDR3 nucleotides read TGCAGCGTCGCCGCTCCCGGGACTAATCCCTACAATGAGCAGTTCTTC.

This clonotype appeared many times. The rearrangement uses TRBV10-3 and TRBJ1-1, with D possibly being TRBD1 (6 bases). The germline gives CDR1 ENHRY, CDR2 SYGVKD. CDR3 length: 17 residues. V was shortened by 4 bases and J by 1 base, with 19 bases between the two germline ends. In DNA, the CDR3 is TGTGCCATCAGTGCTCTTATCTTGACAGGAAGGAACACTGAAGCTTTCTTT. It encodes CAISALILTGRNTEAFF.

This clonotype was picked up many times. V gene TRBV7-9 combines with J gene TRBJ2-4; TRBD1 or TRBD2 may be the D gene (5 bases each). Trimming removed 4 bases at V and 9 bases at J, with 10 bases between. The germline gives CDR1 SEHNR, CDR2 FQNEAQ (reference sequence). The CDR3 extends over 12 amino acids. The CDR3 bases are TGTGCCAGCAGCTACGGGGCTTTCATTCAGTACTTC. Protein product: CASSYGAFIQYF.